The TCR beta chain described here comes from a study of cytomegalovirus exposure and HLA in healthy donors. Across the study: Caucasian-associated ancestry cluster membership applied to around 76% of nearly 400 genotyped donors.

This CDR3 has 14 amino acids. V dropped 7 bases and J dropped 6 bases, with 19 bases sitting between them. CDR1 LNHDA and CDR2 SQIVND come from the germline V gene (reference sequence). Details on this clone: Its antigen remains unknown.

This PCR relied on a set of 60 Vbeta primers and 13 Jbeta primers. In the authors' workflow: It was a later analysis that counted roughly 79 million unique TCR beta chains, of which about 10 million were shared. The method was immunoSEQ multiplex PCR; TCRdb's version includes in-frame clones alone and lacks a portion of them. For V, J and clone size, that table is used; D and trimming come from the DNA. The data show about 140,000 clones, 79% seen once. Study-wide points: Using a false discovery rate of 0.05, a later analysis showed that 15,000 to 20,000 TCR beta sequences were associated with HLA alleles. Cytomegalovirus-associated status was assigned to some 160 TCR beta chains.

The chain links TRBV19 to TRBJ2-7; possible D gene TRBD2, 5 bases. This sequence was found in a man between 18 and 35 years old in good health and CMV-seronegative. Sequencing was carried out using PBMCs. The CDR3 nucleotides read TGTGCCAGTAAACCCGATCCTCTACGGGGCGAGCAGTACTTC. Translated: CASKPDPLRGEQYF.